Shown below are 5 T cell receptor beta chains from a single sample sequenced in a study of Graves' ophthalmopathy and Graves' hyperthyroidism. TCR beta CDR3 regions were amplified from RNA transcripts. HTBI primers were employed in first-round RT-PCR, then a second-round multiplex PCR followed. TCRdb redid the calling of the multiplex PCR reads with MiXCR, one entry per CDR3 protein. The sample yields 57,000 or so distinct CDR3 sequences, roughly half seen once. Sequenced input: peripheral blood. The source of these receptors is an adult woman with Graves' ophthalmopathy.

By its share, this clonotype is medium-sized. The chain is built from TRBV25-1 and TRBJ2-2; 8 bases are shared with TRBD1. This CDR3 spans 16 amino acids. V dropped 2 bases and J dropped 1; count of bases not matched to a gene: 3. Germline-derived CDR1 and CDR2 are MGHDK and SYGVNS. The CDR3 region is CASSEAGTGNTGELFF. CDR3 bases: TGTGCCAGCAGTGAAGCCGGGACAGGGAACACCGGGGAGCTGTTTTTT.

This clonotype has ten or more counts. This chain links TRBV12-3 or TRBV12-4 with TRBJ1-2; a weak D match, TRBD1 (5 bases). The CDR3 totals 13 residues. Deletions cut 6 bases from V and 8 bases from J, with 16 bases between. Written as DNA, the CDR3 is TGTGCCAGCAGCTATGGGGGGAGAGAAGGCTACACCTTC. Protein product: CASSYGGREGYTF.

This clonotype is categorized as medium-sized. The chain is built from TRBV20-1 and TRBJ2-1; a weak D match, TRBD2 (6 bases). Looked up from germline, CDR1 is DFQATT and CDR2 is SNEGSKA (reference sequence). This CDR3 region has 13 residues. Between the trimmed V and J ends, which lost 5 bases and 6 bases, there was a span of 14 bases. Written as DNA, the CDR3 is TGCAGTGCTCTAGGACCCGGGGGCAATGAGCAGTTCTTC. It encodes CSALGPGGNEQFF.

This clonotype was seen at least ten times. J is TRBJ2-3 and V is TRBV6-4; D is uncertain. From germline, CDR1 is MRHNA and CDR2 SNTAGT. V was shortened by 8 bases and J by 3 bases, with 24 bases between the two germline ends. This CDR3 has 17 amino acids. CDR3 coding DNA: TGTGCCAGCCGCCACTACCCTGTCTCCAAATGGACAGATACGCAGTATTTT. Translating it yields CASRHYPVSKWTDTQYF.

The chain couples TRBV6-5 to TRBJ1-2, with 8 bases fitting TRBD1. The CDR3 is made up of 15 amino acids. The trim removed 6 bases at V and 8 bases at J, leaving 14 bases unmatched. CDR1 and CDR2 from the germline V gene are MNHEY and SVGAGI. The chain's CDR3 is CASSGGAGAGGGYTF. The CDR3 DNA is TGTGCCAGCAGCGGAGGGGCCGGGGCAGGGGGCGGCTACACCTTC.